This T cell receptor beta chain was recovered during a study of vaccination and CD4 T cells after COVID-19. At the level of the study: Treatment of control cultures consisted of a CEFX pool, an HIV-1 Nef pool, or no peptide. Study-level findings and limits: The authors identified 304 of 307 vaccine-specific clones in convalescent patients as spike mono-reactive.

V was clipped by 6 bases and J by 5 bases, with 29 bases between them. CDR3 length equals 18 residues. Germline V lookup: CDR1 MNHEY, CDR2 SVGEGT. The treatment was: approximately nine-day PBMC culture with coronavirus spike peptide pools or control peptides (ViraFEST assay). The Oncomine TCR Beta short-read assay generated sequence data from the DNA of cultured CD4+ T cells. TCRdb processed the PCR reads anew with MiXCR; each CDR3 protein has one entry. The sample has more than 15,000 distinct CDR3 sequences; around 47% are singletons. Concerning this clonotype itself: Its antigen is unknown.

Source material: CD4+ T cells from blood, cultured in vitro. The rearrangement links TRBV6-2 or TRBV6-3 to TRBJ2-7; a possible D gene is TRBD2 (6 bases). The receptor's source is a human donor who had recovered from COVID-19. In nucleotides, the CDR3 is TGTGCCAGCAGAAGTTGGCCGGAGCGGATACTAGCAACCCACGAGCAGTACTTC. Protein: CASRSWPERILATHEQYF.